A selection of T cell receptor beta chains follows, all from one sample in a study of blood T cells in healthy people across ages. TCRdb reanalysed the 5' RACE reads using MiXCR and keeps one entry per CDR3 protein. The sample holds hundreds of thousands of distinct CDR3 sequences, approximately 22% seen once. The sample was blood. These receptors originate from a man aged 65-85 years in good health. Each CDR3 is given with its conserved first and last residue. D genes are given only for firm matches. Only some rows state a clone size, as once, few, many or a class for expanded clones.

>few|TRBV24-1|TRBD1|TRBJ2-3
TGTGCCACCATTGACGGGACAGGGGGCACAGATACGCAGTATTTT
CATIDGTGGTDTQYF
>NA|TRBV7-9|NA|TRBJ2-1
TGTGCCAGCAGCTCGCCCTCAGCCTATGAGCAGTTCTTC
CASSSPSAYEQFF
>NA|TRBV6-5|TRBD2|TRBJ2-3
TGTGCCAGCAGTTTTGGGGGCGGACTAGCGTCGGGAGATACGCAGTATTTT
CASSFGGGLASGDTQYF
>few|TRBV3-1|NA|TRBJ2-4
TGTGCCAGCAGCCAAGATCCTATAGGGAGTCTCAAAAACATTCAGTACTTC
CASSQDPIGSLKNIQYF
>NA|TRBV5-1|TRBD2|TRBJ2-5
TGCGCCAGCAGCTTGGGAGGACTAGTGCAAGAGACCCAGTACTTC
CASSLGGLVQETQYF
>NA|TRBV7-9|TRBD1|TRBJ1-2
TGTGCCAGCAGCTTAGCCGACAGGGCGGCTGGCTACACCTTC
CASSLADRAAGYTF
>NA|TRBV28|TRBD2|TRBJ2-1
TGTGCCAGCAGTTTAAGTAGCGGGTACAATGAGCAGTTCTTC
CASSLSSGYNEQFF
>many|TRBV7-2|NA|TRBJ1-4
TGTGCCAGCAGTCCAGTGGGGGGTGGCGAAAAACTGTTTTTT
CASSPVGGGEKLFF
>NA|TRBV5-5|TRBD1|TRBJ2-2
TGTGCCAGCAGTGAGGGGACAGGGGACACCGGGGAGCTGTTTTTT
CASSEGTGDTGELFF
>many|TRBV28|NA|TRBJ2-7
TGTGCCAGCAGTTTAGGGGGGCTAGCGAAGTACGAGCAGTACTTC
CASSLGGLAKYEQYF
>few|TRBV2|TRBD1|TRBJ1-1
TGTGCGAGCACGTCGGCAGGGGGCTTGAACACTGAAGCTTTCTTT
CASTSAGGLNTEAFF
>few|TRBV28|TRBD2|TRBJ2-5
TGTGCCAGTGGGGGACTAGCGGGTCAAGAGACCCAGTACTTC
CASGGLAGQETQYF
>NA|TRBV5-1|NA|TRBJ2-2
TGCGCCAGCAGCAACCGGACGGAAAACACCGGGGAGCTGTTTTTT
CASSNRTENTGELFF
>NA|TRBV24-1|NA|TRBJ2-5
TGTGCCACCCTGCAGGGTGCAGGGCGGACCCAGTACTTC
CATLQGAGRTQYF